This TCR beta chain was sequenced during a study of blood T cell repertoires in COVID-19. TCRdb keeps only in-frame clones here, not all; method: immunoSEQ multiplex PCR. This sample carries some 130,000 clones, roughly 85% of them seen once, and the ten largest clones take roughly 3.6%. Sample: peripheral blood. This clonotype was obtained from a man in his sixties with acute or convalescent COVID-19.

DNA for the CDR3: TGTGCCAGCAGTTCCGGACAGGGTAGACAGCCCCAGCATTTT. Translated, it gives CASSSGQGRQPQHF. The chain carries TRBV6-5 and TRBJ1-5, with 8 bases aligning to TRBD1. The germline CDR1 and CDR2 sequences are MNHEY and SVGAGI. This CDR3 is built from 14 residues. J lost 7 bases, V lost 4 bases, and 6 bases had no gene match.